These T cell receptor beta chains were read from a single sample in a study of blood T cell repertoires in COVID-19. TCRdb keeps only in-frame clones here, not all; method: immunoSEQ multiplex PCR. The repertoire holds approximately 180,000 clones, more than 65% seen once, with approximately 16% in the top ten. Sequenced material: PBMCs or T cells enriched from blood (not recorded which). The receptors shown here come from a woman aged 50 to 60 with acute COVID-19. Both conserved end residues are part of each CDR3. A D gene is named only where the DNA matches it firmly. The size field is filled for only some rows; it gives once, few, many or a size class.

.,TRBV18,TRBJ1-4,.,TGTGCCAGCTCACCAGCCAGGGGCGAGAGCCTGTTTTTT,CASSPARGESLFF
.,TRBV2,TRBJ2-5,.,TGTGCCAGCAAGGCTAGCGAAGAGACCCAGTACTTC,CASKASEETQYF
.,TRBV27,TRBJ1-5,.,TGTGCCAGCAGCCTGGCCCCCAGCGGCAATCAGCCCCAGCATTTT,CASSLAPSGNQPQHF
.,TRBV7-2,TRBJ2-5,TRBD1,TGTGCCAGCAGCTTAGCCCCCCCCAGGGGGAGAGTACAAGAGACCCAGTACTTC,CASSLAPPRGRVQETQYF
.,TRBV5-1,TRBJ1-6,.,TGCGCCAGCAGCTCCTCCGGGGGTAGGAATTCACCCCTCCACTTT,CASSSSGGRNSPLHF
.,TRBV5-4,TRBJ1-1,.,TGTGCCAGCAGCCCACCGGGAACGAACCCTGAAGCTTTCTTT,CASSPPGTNPEAFF
.,TRBV11-3,TRBJ2-4,.,TGTGCCAGCAGCTTAGGGGCCTACGACATTCAGTACTTC,CASSLGAYDIQYF
.,TRBV11-2,TRBJ1-1,.,TGTGCCAGCAGCTTTGGCAGGGCAAGGACTGAAGCTTTCTTT,CASSFGRARTEAFF
.,TRBV18,TRBJ2-5,.,TGTGCCAGCTCACATGGGAGTGAAGAGACCCAGTACTTC,CASSHGSEETQYF
.,TRBV29-1,TRBJ1-3,.,TGCAGCGTTGTCGCGGGCTCTGGAAACACCATATATTTT,CSVVAGSGNTIYF
.,TRBV20-1,TRBJ2-5,TRBD2,TGCAGTGCTAGTCCCCCAACTAGCGGGGGCCCAAGCGAGACCCAGTACTTC,CSASPPTSGGPSETQYF
.,TRBV6-2/TRBV6-3,TRBJ2-1,.,TGTGCCAGCAGTTTGGGGGGCTCCTACAATGAGCAGTTCTTC,CASSLGGSYNEQFF
.,TRBV5-1,TRBJ2-1,.,TGCGCCAGCAGCCCAACACGAATCTCCTACAATGAGCAGTTCTTC,CASSPTRISYNEQFF
once,TRBV5-1,TRBJ2-3,.,TGCGCCAGCAGCTTGCCCATGATGAGTGGCACAGATACGCAGTATTTT,CASSLPMMSGTDTQYF
.,TRBV6-6,TRBJ1-1,TRBD1,TGTGCCAGCATCATACAGGGGGTACGCACTGAAGCTTTCTTT,CASIIQGVRTEAFF
.,TRBV27,TRBJ1-2,TRBD1,TGTGCCAGCCGGGACAGGGGTAGAGGGGGCTATGGCTACACCTTC,CASRDRGRGGYGYTF
.,TRBV18,TRBJ1-2,.,TGTGCCAGCTCGCCGGCTCCCCGGGGTAACTATGGCTACACCTTC,CASSPAPRGNYGYTF
.,TRBV7-7,TRBJ2-5,TRBD2,TGTGCTAGCAGCTTCGGGACTAGCGGGGCACAAGAGACCCAGTACTTC,CASSFGTSGAQETQYF
.,TRBV28,TRBJ1-1,.,TGTGCCAGCAGTTTATGGGAGGGATACACTGAAGCTTTCTTT,CASSLWEGYTEAFF
.,TRBV6-5,TRBJ1-4,.,TGTGCCAGCAGCCGGACAACAACTAATGAAAAACTGTTTTTT,CASSRTTTNEKLFF
.,TRBV5-1,TRBJ2-1,TRBD2,TGCGCCAGCAGAGGTCGACTAGCGGACAATGAGCAGTTCTTC,CASRGRLADNEQFF
.,TRBV3-1/TRBV3-2,TRBJ2-1,.,TGTGCCAGCAGCCAAGATCCGGGGAGGACCGGTGAGCAGTTCTTC,CASSQDPGRTGEQFF
.,TRBV30,TRBJ2-2,.,TGTGCCTGGACCGACAGGGAGGCCGGGGAGCTGTTTTTT,CAWTDREAGELFF